This T cell receptor (beta chain) was identified in a study of CD8+ T cells in alopecia areata. Study summary: Among treated patients, severity was scored by affected scalp area percentage. Findings and caveats of the study: Within the top 100, expanded CD8+ clones significantly decreased with tofacitinib, as did scalp clonality. In scalp and blood during tofacitinib, many expanded lesional clones persisted.

After isolation, RNA underwent reverse transcription to generate cDNA as the sequencing template. Clones were read by immunoSEQ multiplex PCR, and TCRdb kept only the in-frame ones, dropping some. The sample consists of about 200,000 clones, 50% to 60% of them appearing once. The CDR3 is 17 amino acids. From germline, CDR1 is ENHRY and CDR2 SYGVKD. With 4 bases clipped from V and 0 bases from J, the junction kept 6 bases outside the gene matches. A word on this clone: What it recognizes is unknown.

Stated treatment: oral pan-JAK inhibitor, 5-10 mg twice daily. The clonotype was recovered from a human donor with alopecia areata. The chain employs TRBV10-3 and TRBJ2-6, with TRBD1 identical over 7 bases. Source: CD4+ T cells sorted from blood, taken at week 4, from a patient treated with tofacitinib. CDR3 region: CAISGTGPDSGANVLTF. The CDR3 coding sequence is TGTGCCATCAGTGGGACAGGTCCTGACTCTGGGGCCAACGTCCTGACTTTC.